A selection of T cell receptor beta chains follows, all from one sample in a study of blood T cell repertoires in COVID-19. Method: immunoSEQ multiplex PCR; TCRdb's copy keeps in-frame clones and lacks some. The sample includes 60,000 to 75,000 clones, around 86% seen only once; the top ten take 5% to 6.5%. Sequencing used peripheral blood. These receptors were collected from a man aged 50 to 59 with active COVID-19. Both conserved end residues are part of each CDR3. A D gene is named only where the DNA matches it firmly. Clone sizes are given selectively: once, few, many, or a class where the clone is expanded.

D gene: -
V gene: TRBV29-1
J gene: TRBJ1-3
clone size: -
CDR3 DNA: TGCAGCGTTGAAGGCGGGGCTGGAAACACCATATATTTT
CDR3 protein: CSVEGGAGNTIYF

D gene: TRBD2
V gene: TRBV5-1
J gene: TRBJ2-1
clone size: -
CDR3 DNA: TGCGCCAGCAGCTTGGCGTCTAGCGGGAGTGAGCAGTTCTTC
CDR3 protein: CASSLASSGSEQFF

D gene: -
V gene: TRBV27
J gene: TRBJ2-3
clone size: -
CDR3 DNA: TGTGCCATCTCGGAGGGACGAAGCACAGATACGCAGTATTTT
CDR3 protein: CAISEGRSTDTQYF

D gene: TRBD1
V gene: TRBV7-2
J gene: TRBJ1-4
clone size: -
CDR3 DNA: TGTGCCAGTACGACCGGGACAGGGGGAAAACTGTTTTTT
CDR3 protein: CASTTGTGGKLFF

D gene: -
V gene: TRBV6-5
J gene: TRBJ1-1
clone size: -
CDR3 DNA: TGTGCCAGCAGAAGACAGAAAGACACTGAAGCTTTCTTT
CDR3 protein: CASRRQKDTEAFF

D gene: TRBD1
V gene: TRBV5-5
J gene: TRBJ1-2
clone size: -
CDR3 DNA: TGTGCCAGCAGCTTTGGACAGGAGAACTATGGCTACACCTTC
CDR3 protein: CASSFGQENYGYTF

D gene: -
V gene: TRBV24-1
J gene: TRBJ2-3
clone size: -
CDR3 DNA: TGTGCCACCAGTGGTTCAGTAGATACGCAGTATTTT
CDR3 protein: CATSGSVDTQYF

D gene: -
V gene: TRBV11-2
J gene: TRBJ1-1
clone size: -
CDR3 DNA: TGTGCCAGCAGCTTATTGAGGACTGAAGCTTTCTTT
CDR3 protein: CASSLLRTEAFF

D gene: -
V gene: TRBV7-9
J gene: TRBJ2-7
clone size: -
CDR3 DNA: TGTGCCAGCAGCTTGGGCAGCCCAACTCACTACGAGCAGTACTTC
CDR3 protein: CASSLGSPTHYEQYF

D gene: -
V gene: TRBV6-5
J gene: TRBJ2-1
clone size: once
CDR3 DNA: TGTGCCAGCAGCTCCTACTCGGTCGCACGTTCTGAGCAGTTCTTC
CDR3 protein: CASSSYSVARSEQFF

D gene: TRBD1
V gene: TRBV19
J gene: TRBJ1-2
clone size: -
CDR3 DNA: TGTGCCAGTAGTAGCCGCGGGACAGGGATTTATGGCTACACCTTC
CDR3 protein: CASSSRGTGIYGYTF

D gene: TRBD1
V gene: TRBV5-6
J gene: TRBJ1-5
clone size: -
CDR3 DNA: TGTGCCAGCAGCCCCGGGACAGGTAATCAGCCCCAGCATTTT
CDR3 protein: CASSPGTGNQPQHF

D gene: -
V gene: TRBV24-1
J gene: TRBJ1-2
clone size: -
CDR3 DNA: TGTGCCACCAGTGATGAGGGATCGGGCTACACCTTC
CDR3 protein: CATSDEGSGYTF

D gene: TRBD2
V gene: TRBV5-4
J gene: TRBJ2-2
clone size: -
CDR3 DNA: TGTGCCAGCAGCTTGTGGTCTAGCGGAAACACCGGGGAGCTGTTTTTT
CDR3 protein: CASSLWSSGNTGELFF

D gene: TRBD1
V gene: TRBV5-6
J gene: TRBJ1-5
clone size: -
CDR3 DNA: TGTGCCAGCAGCTTCGGGACAGGGGATCAGCCCCAGCATTTT
CDR3 protein: CASSFGTGDQPQHF

D gene: TRBD2
V gene: TRBV7-2
J gene: TRBJ2-1
clone size: -
CDR3 DNA: TGTGCCAGCAGCTTAGTAACTAGCGGGGAGTACAATGAGCAGTTCTTC
CDR3 protein: CASSLVTSGEYNEQFF

D gene: TRBD2
V gene: TRBV20-1
J gene: TRBJ2-1
clone size: -
CDR3 DNA: TGCAGTGCTAGTGGGAGCGGGGTTCCCAATGAGCAGTTCTTC
CDR3 protein: CSASGSGVPNEQFF

D gene: TRBD1
V gene: TRBV7-9
J gene: TRBJ1-2
clone size: -
CDR3 DNA: TGTGCCAGCAGCTTTGGGACAGGGGGTGGATGGGGCTACACCTTC
CDR3 protein: CASSFGTGGGWGYTF

D gene: TRBD2
V gene: TRBV7-9
J gene: TRBJ2-3
clone size: -
CDR3 DNA: TGTGCCAGCAGCTTGGTCAGGTGGGAGGGCCCAGATACGCAGTATTTT
CDR3 protein: CASSLVRWEGPDTQYF

D gene: TRBD2
V gene: TRBV5-1
J gene: TRBJ2-1
clone size: -
CDR3 DNA: TGCGCCAGCAAATTGGAGCGGGGGTACAATGAGCAGTTCTTC
CDR3 protein: CASKLERGYNEQFF

D gene: -
V gene: TRBV5-1
J gene: TRBJ1-1
clone size: -
CDR3 DNA: TGCGCCAGCAGCTTAGCCAATTTTGCGATGAACACTGAAGCTTTCTTT
CDR3 protein: CASSLANFAMNTEAFF

D gene: -
V gene: TRBV7-6
J gene: TRBJ2-2
clone size: few
CDR3 DNA: TGTGCCAGCAGCCTTAGTGGCACCGGGGAGCTGTTTTTT
CDR3 protein: CASSLSGTGELFF

D gene: TRBD2
V gene: TRBV6-2/TRBV6-3
J gene: TRBJ2-7
clone size: -
CDR3 DNA: TGTGCCAGCAGTTTAGCCGGGAGGGCCTACGAGCAGTACTTC
CDR3 protein: CASSLAGRAYEQYF

D gene: TRBD1
V gene: TRBV5-6
J gene: TRBJ2-5
clone size: -
CDR3 DNA: TGTGCCAGCAGCGGGCGGCAGGGGGCGTTAGAGACCCAGTACTTC
CDR3 protein: CASSGRQGALETQYF

D gene: TRBD2
V gene: TRBV5-1
J gene: TRBJ2-3
clone size: -
CDR3 DNA: TGCGCCAGCAGCTTTGCCGGGACTAGCGGCACTAGCACAGATACGCAGTATTTT
CDR3 protein: CASSFAGTSGTSTDTQYF

D gene: -
V gene: TRBV6-6
J gene: TRBJ2-1
clone size: -
CDR3 DNA: TGTGCCAGCAGTTACTCGTACAGTCAGTTCTTC
CDR3 protein: CASSYSYSQFF

D gene: -
V gene: TRBV10-3
J gene: TRBJ2-4
clone size: -
CDR3 DNA: TGTGCCATCAGTGAGTCGATGGCAGGGGATGCCAAAAACATTCAGTACTTC
CDR3 protein: CAISESMAGDAKNIQYF

D gene: -
V gene: TRBV18
J gene: TRBJ2-7
clone size: -
CDR3 DNA: TGTGCCAGCTCACTTCCAGGGGCCAACGAGCAGTACTTC
CDR3 protein: CASSLPGANEQYF

D gene: -
V gene: TRBV19
J gene: TRBJ2-7
clone size: -
CDR3 DNA: TGTGCCAGTAGTAGTCCAGGCGGGATTAACTCCTACGAGCAGTACTTC
CDR3 protein: CASSSPGGINSYEQYF

D gene: -
V gene: TRBV28
J gene: TRBJ2-7
clone size: -
CDR3 DNA: TGTGCCAGCAGTTTCCAGGGCGAAATTTCCTACGAGCAGTACTTC
CDR3 protein: CASSFQGEISYEQYF

D gene: -
V gene: TRBV18
J gene: TRBJ2-1
clone size: -
CDR3 DNA: TGTGCCAGCTCAGACACGACTAGGAGCTCCTACAATGAGCAGTTCTTC
CDR3 protein: CASSDTTRSSYNEQFF